Listed here is a single TCR beta chain. The data are from a study of blood T cell repertoires in COVID-19. About the research overall: Italy, Spain and the United States were the sources of the convalescent and acute COVID-19 samples. T cells, B-cell-depleted T cells, or PBMCs provided the cDNA or gDNA that served as material.

TCRdb's table, derived via immunoSEQ multiplex PCR, lists solely in-frame clones and lacks some. This table holds 85,000 to 100,000 clones, 79% found once. V lost 4 bases to trimming and J lost 3 bases; unmatched junction nucleotides: 4. Germline CDR1 reads SGHNT; CDR2 reads YYREEE (reference sequence). The CDR3 is 14 residues long. This TCR was recovered from a woman older than 75 with active or convalescent COVID-19. J is TRBJ2-3 and V is TRBV5-4; TRBD2 matches 8 bases. Sequencing was performed on peripheral blood. CDR3: CASSASGLTDTQYF. CDR3 coding DNA: TGTGCCAGCAGCGCTAGCGGGCTTACAGATACGCAGTATTTT.